These T cell receptor beta chains were read from a single sample in a study of blood T cell repertoires in COVID-19. The assay was immunoSEQ multiplex PCR, and TCRdb's table has in-frame clones only and misses some. The sample has approximately 210,000 clones, around 82% seen once. The sample was peripheral blood. All receptors derive from a woman aged 80 or over with acute or convalescent COVID-19. Each CDR3 is given with its conserved first and last residue. A D gene is named only where the DNA matches it firmly. The size entry is marked missing in some rows and otherwise reads once, few, many or a size class.

>TRBJ2-5|TRBD2|TRBV7-2|NA
TGTGCCAGCAGCTTAGGGAGCGGGGGAGTACAAGAGACCCAGTACTTC
CASSLGSGGVQETQYF
>TRBJ2-3|NA|TRBV5-1|NA
TGCGCCAGCACGTCTTCCCCCCCCTCCACAGATACGCAGTATTTT
CASTSSPPSTDTQYF
>TRBJ1-1|NA|TRBV21-1|NA
TGTGCCAGCAGCCAAGGGGGAGGGGTGAACACTGAAGCTTTCTTT
CASSQGGGVNTEAFF
>TRBJ1-1|TRBD1|TRBV5-4|few
TGTGCCAGCAGAATTGACAGGGAGAGCACTGAAGCTTTCTTT
CASRIDRESTEAFF
>TRBJ2-5|TRBD2|TRBV5-6|NA
TGTGCCAGCACCGGTGGGACTAGCGTTGCAGAGACCCAGTACTTC
CASTGGTSVAETQYF
>TRBJ1-2|NA|TRBV28|NA
TGTGCCAGCAGTTTAGCAGGGAATGGCTACACCTTC
CASSLAGNGYTF
>TRBJ1-1|NA|TRBV27|NA
TGTGCCAGCAGTTTCCAGGGCACCCTGAACACTGAAGCTTTCTTT
CASSFQGTLNTEAFF
>TRBJ1-2|NA|TRBV3-1/TRBV3-2|NA
TGTGCCAGCAGCCATCCTGGAGGCTATGGCTACACCTTC
CASSHPGGYGYTF
>TRBJ2-4|TRBD2|TRBV7-2|NA
TGTGCCAGCAGCTTGAGCGGGGGGGTCGTAAACATTCAGTACTTC
CASSLSGGVVNIQYF
>TRBJ1-2|TRBD1|TRBV13|NA
TGTGCCAGCAGCTCGGGTTGGGACAGGGGCTATGGCTACACCTTC
CASSSGWDRGYGYTF
>TRBJ2-5|NA|TRBV9|once
TGTGCCAGCAGCTACAGCCTCCGACAGCAAGAGACCCAGTACTTC
CASSYSLRQQETQYF
>TRBJ1-4|TRBD1|TRBV7-2|NA
TGTGCCAGCAGCTTAGACCCAGGGGGGGAAAAACTGTTTTTT
CASSLDPGGEKLFF
>TRBJ1-3|NA|TRBV7-9|few
TGTGCCAGCACCCCGCGGCAGGCACAGGTATATTTT
CASTPRQAQVYF
>TRBJ1-2|TRBD1|TRBV28|NA
TGTGCCAGCAGCCCGACAGGGACCTACTATGGCTACACCTTC
CASSPTGTYYGYTF
>TRBJ2-1|TRBD2|TRBV12-3/TRBV12-4|NA
TGTGCCAGCAGTCTCGGTAGGGGACTAAGGCAGTTCTTC
CASSLGRGLRQFF
>TRBJ2-1|NA|TRBV7-6|NA
TGTGCCAGCAGCTTAGGGGGACTCAACAATGAGCAGTTCTTC
CASSLGGLNNEQFF
>TRBJ1-5|NA|TRBV6-2/TRBV6-3|NA
TGTGCCAGCAGTTACGCGACAGGAAATCAGCCCCAGCATTTT
CASSYATGNQPQHF
>TRBJ2-3|TRBD2|TRBV15|few
TGTGCCACCAGCAGGGGTGCGGGGGAGCATACAGATACGCAGTATTTT
CATSRGAGEHTDTQYF
>TRBJ1-4|TRBD1|TRBV2|NA
TGTGCCAGCACCGAGACAGGGGCCGCCAGTGAAAAACTGTTTTTT
CASTETGAASEKLFF
>TRBJ2-1|TRBD1|TRBV11-3|NA
TGTGCCAGCAGCTTAGCACAGGGGTCACCTGACAATGAGCAGTTCTTC
CASSLAQGSPDNEQFF
>TRBJ2-1|TRBD2|TRBV9|NA
TGTGCCAGCAGCGACGGCGGGGGGGCACTCCCGGGTGAGCAGTTCTTC
CASSDGGGALPGEQFF
>TRBJ1-1|TRBD1|TRBV5-4|NA
TGTGCCAGCAGCTCGGGACAGGGAAGGGCTGAAGCTTTCTTT
CASSSGQGRAEAFF
>TRBJ1-1|TRBD1|TRBV19|NA
TGTGCCAGTATTAAAGGACAGGGAAACACTGAAGCTTTCTTT
CASIKGQGNTEAFF
>TRBJ1-1|NA|TRBV6-5|NA
TGTGCCAGCAGTTATAGTACCTCCTCCAACACTGAAGCTTTCTTT
CASSYSTSSNTEAFF
>TRBJ2-1|NA|TRBV3-1/TRBV3-2|once
TGTGCCAGCAGCCAAGTACTGAATGAGCAGTTCTTC
CASSQVLNEQFF
>TRBJ1-1|NA|TRBV19|NA
TGTGCCAGTAGTATCAGGGGAATGAACACTGAAGCTTTCTTT
CASSIRGMNTEAFF
>TRBJ2-3|TRBD2|TRBV19|NA
TGTGCCAGTACGACTAGCGGGGTAACCTCGCATACGCAGTATTTT
CASTTSGVTSHTQYF
>TRBJ2-1|NA|TRBV5-4|NA
TGTGCCAGCAGCTCCTCAGGGTCCTACAATGAGCAGTTCTTC
CASSSSGSYNEQFF